This is a list of T cell receptor beta chains from one sample in a study of tumor-infiltrating lymphocytes in primary liver carcinoma. In TCRdb, the multiplex PCR reads were re-called with MiXCR into one record per CDR3 protein. The sample yields some 94,000 distinct CDR3 sequences, around two thirds seen once. Sequenced input: liver tumor tissue from sampling region 5. These receptors all come from a woman aged 60-70 years with primary liver carcinoma and hepatitis B virus infection. The CDR3 runs from the conserved cysteine through the conserved F or W. Fields, in order: clone size, V gene, J gene, D gene, CDR3 DNA, CDR3 protein. A D gene is named only where the DNA matches it firmly. Clone size is stated in some rows and not others, as once, few, many or a class when expanded.

>many|TRBV4-1|TRBJ2-3|TRBD2
TGCGCCAGCAGCCAAGAATCACCGGGAGGGAGCACAGATACGCAGTATTTT
CASSQESPGGSTDTQYF
>many|TRBV6-1|TRBJ1-5|TRBD1
TGTGCCAGCAGGGGAGGGGGCATACAGCCCCAGCATTTT
CASRGGGIQPQHF
>.|TRBV11-2|TRBJ1-5|.
TGTGCCAGCAGCGCCACATCCGGGACGGGGGACAATCAGCCCCAGCATTTT
CASSATSGTGDNQPQHF
>.|TRBV11-2|TRBJ1-4|.
TGTGCCGGCAGCTTCTGGGGAGCAACTATTGAAAAACTGTTTTTT
CAGSFWGATIEKLFF
>.|TRBV4-2|TRBJ2-5|TRBD2
TGTACCAGTAGCCAAGGGCTAGCGGGGTTCGGGGAGACCCAGTACTTC
CTSSQGLAGFGETQYF
>many|TRBV5-1|TRBJ1-1|.
TGCGCCAGCAGTCGGTCCGGGACGGGGAACACTGAAGCTTTCTTT
CASSRSGTGNTEAFF
>.|TRBV28|TRBJ1-1|.
TGTGCCAGCAGTCGCCCCTTAGGGGAGTACGGTTTGGGTTCTATGAGCACTGAAGCTTTCTTT
CASSRPLGEYGLGSMSTEAFF
>.|TRBV29-1|TRBJ2-1|TRBD2
TGTAGCTCTTCCCTAGCGGGAGGGGGTAATAAGCAGTTCTTC
CSSSLAGGGNKQFF
>.|TRBV18|TRBJ2-3|.
TGTGCCAGCTCACCAGTAGATACGCAGTATTTT
CASSPVDTQYF
>.|TRBV5-4|TRBJ2-4|.
TGTGCCAGCAGCTTACCTGGGAACTCCGCCGGGGCCAAAAACATTCAGAACTTC
CASSLPGNSAGAKNIQNF